These 6 T cell receptor beta chains share one sample of origin, sequenced in a study of cytomegalovirus exposure and HLA in healthy donors. Profiling relied on immunoSEQ multiplex PCR, and the TCRdb table lists in-frame clones only, not all of them. Here the sample spans over 200,000 clones, around 88% being singletons. The sequencing input was PBMCs. The source is a woman aged 18 to 35 in good health and CMV-seronegative.

V and J are TRBV6-5 and TRBJ2-7, with D unresolved. The V and J ends lost 5 bases and 3 bases respectively, with 11 bases between them. The CDR3 runs 13 residues. Germline V CDR1 and CDR2: MNHEY, SVGAGI. CDR3 DNA: TGTGCCAGCAGTCGCAGCGTCAGCTACGAGCAGTACTTC. This translates into CASSRSVSYEQYF.

The CDR3 sequence is CASSPGGSNQPQHF. The CDR3 DNA sequence: TGTGCCAGCTCACCAGGCGGCAGCAATCAGCCCCAGCATTTT. This chain links TRBV18 with TRBJ1-5; no definite D call. Trimming pared 2 bases from V and 1 base from J, leaving 6 bases between. The CDR3 has 14 amino acids. Germline-derived CDR1 and CDR2 are KGHSH and LQKENI.

The chain joins TRBV15 to TRBJ2-7; 13 bases align to TRBD2. Germline loops: CDR1 LNHNV, CDR2 YYDKDF (reference sequence). This CDR3 contains 17 residues. The junction had 4 bases not matched to a gene; V was cut back by 0 bases and J by 2 bases. CDR3 coding DNA: TGTGCCACCAGCAGAGAACTAGCGGGAGGGCCGACCTACGAGCAGTACTTC. Amino acid sequence: CATSRELAGGPTYEQYF. Complete variable domain (other parts from reference TRBV15 and TRBJ2-7): DAMVIQNPRYQVTQFGKPVTLSCSQTLNHNVMYWYQQKSSQAPKLLFHYYDKDFNNEADTPDNFQSRRPNTSFCFLDIRSPGLGDTAMYLCATSRELAGGPTYEQYFGPGTRLTVT.

The V and J genes are TRBV28 and TRBJ2-3, with 9 bases matching TRBD2. V lost 2 bases to trimming and J lost 2 bases; unmatched junction nucleotides: 5. Germline lookup yields CDR1 MDHEN and CDR2 SYDVKM. CDR3 length: 16 amino acids. This CDR3 is CASSLQASGNTDTQYF. CDR3 DNA sequence: TGTGCCAGCAGTTTACAGGCTAGCGGGAACACAGATACGCAGTATTTT.

The DNA of the CDR3 is TGTGCCAGCAGCCAAAATTACAATGAGCAGTTCTTC. This gives the protein CASSQNYNEQFF. V gene TRBV28 combines with J gene TRBJ2-1; D not resolved. The CDR3 has 12 amino acids. Germline CDR1 is MDHEN and CDR2 is SYDVKM. Trimming pared 6 bases from V and 4 bases from J, leaving 7 bases between.

This clone was seen more than once but under ten times. The J gene is TRBJ1-5, the V gene TRBV27, with D perhaps matching TRBD1 (5 bases). The CDR3 runs to 12 residues. Germline V gene data show CDR1 as MNHEY and CDR2 as SMNVEV (reference sequence). V was clipped by 6 bases and J by 6 bases, with 9 bases between them. The CDR3, as DNA: TGTGCCAGCAGCCGGGGGGGTCAGCCCCAGCATTTT. Amino acid sequence: CASSRGGQPQHF.